The 5 T cell receptor beta chains listed next were all sequenced from one sample in a study of cytotoxic CD8 clonotypes in ibrutinib-treated CLL. Clones were sequenced by immunoSEQ multiplex PCR, and TCRdb holds only the in-frame ones, with some missing. The sample carries about 50,000 clones, more than 45% recorded once. The sequences come from PBMCs, collected after 12 months of ibrutinib treatment. These receptors came from a human donor with chronic lymphocytic leukemia.

The genes are TRBV28 and TRBJ1-2, with 7 bases that match TRBD1. This CDR3 region has 13 residues. V trimming: 6 bases; J trimming: 6 bases; junction bases outside the gene matches: 7. CDR1 and CDR2 from the germline V gene are MDHEN and SYDVKM. CDR3 DNA: TGTGCCAGCAGGATCCTTGGGACAGATGGCTACACCTTC. This codes for CASRILGTDGYTF.

The chain's CDR3 is CASSSTGLTDTQYF. The CDR3 coding sequence is TGTGCCAGCAGCTCCACAGGGCTGACAGATACGCAGTATTTT. The chain joins TRBV7-8 to TRBJ2-3; TRBD1 is a possible D gene (6 bases). Germline loops: CDR1 SGHVS, CDR2 FQNEAQ. Trimming shortened V by 4 bases and J by 3 bases, and 11 bases separated the two germline ends. The CDR3 spans 14 residues.

This clone was observed a few times. V gene TRBV7-8 combines with J gene TRBJ2-1; TRBD1 is a possible D gene (6 bases). V lost 2 bases and J 6 bases, leaving 11 bases between the germline ends. CDR1 and CDR2 (germline): SGHVS, FQNEAQ. The CDR3 runs to 14 residues. For the CDR3, the DNA is TGTGCCAGCAGCTTAACCTGGGGGCCCAATGAGCAGTTCTTC. This sequence encodes CASSLTWGPNEQFF.

The chain combines TRBV5-1 with TRBJ2-1; 8 nucleotides agree with TRBD2. V shed 4 bases, J shed 4 bases, and the junction held 13 bases outside the gene matches. Germline V gene data show CDR1 as SGHRS and CDR2 as YFSETQ. The CDR3 covers 17 residues. The CDR3 coding sequence is TGCGCCAGCAGCCCCGCGGGGGGCAACGGGCAATACAATGAGCAGTTCTTC. Translating it yields CASSPAGGNGQYNEQFF.

This clone was observed at least ten times. The chain has TRBV15 and TRBJ1-3, with D hard to call. This CDR3 is built from 15 residues. Per the germline V gene, CDR1 is LNHNV and CDR2 is YYDKDF (reference sequence). Trimming took 3 bases from V and 0 from J, leaving 9 bases between them. CDR3 sequence: CATSSNRASGNTIYF. In DNA form, the CDR3 reads TGTGCCACCAGCAGTAACAGAGCCTCTGGAAACACCATATATTTT.